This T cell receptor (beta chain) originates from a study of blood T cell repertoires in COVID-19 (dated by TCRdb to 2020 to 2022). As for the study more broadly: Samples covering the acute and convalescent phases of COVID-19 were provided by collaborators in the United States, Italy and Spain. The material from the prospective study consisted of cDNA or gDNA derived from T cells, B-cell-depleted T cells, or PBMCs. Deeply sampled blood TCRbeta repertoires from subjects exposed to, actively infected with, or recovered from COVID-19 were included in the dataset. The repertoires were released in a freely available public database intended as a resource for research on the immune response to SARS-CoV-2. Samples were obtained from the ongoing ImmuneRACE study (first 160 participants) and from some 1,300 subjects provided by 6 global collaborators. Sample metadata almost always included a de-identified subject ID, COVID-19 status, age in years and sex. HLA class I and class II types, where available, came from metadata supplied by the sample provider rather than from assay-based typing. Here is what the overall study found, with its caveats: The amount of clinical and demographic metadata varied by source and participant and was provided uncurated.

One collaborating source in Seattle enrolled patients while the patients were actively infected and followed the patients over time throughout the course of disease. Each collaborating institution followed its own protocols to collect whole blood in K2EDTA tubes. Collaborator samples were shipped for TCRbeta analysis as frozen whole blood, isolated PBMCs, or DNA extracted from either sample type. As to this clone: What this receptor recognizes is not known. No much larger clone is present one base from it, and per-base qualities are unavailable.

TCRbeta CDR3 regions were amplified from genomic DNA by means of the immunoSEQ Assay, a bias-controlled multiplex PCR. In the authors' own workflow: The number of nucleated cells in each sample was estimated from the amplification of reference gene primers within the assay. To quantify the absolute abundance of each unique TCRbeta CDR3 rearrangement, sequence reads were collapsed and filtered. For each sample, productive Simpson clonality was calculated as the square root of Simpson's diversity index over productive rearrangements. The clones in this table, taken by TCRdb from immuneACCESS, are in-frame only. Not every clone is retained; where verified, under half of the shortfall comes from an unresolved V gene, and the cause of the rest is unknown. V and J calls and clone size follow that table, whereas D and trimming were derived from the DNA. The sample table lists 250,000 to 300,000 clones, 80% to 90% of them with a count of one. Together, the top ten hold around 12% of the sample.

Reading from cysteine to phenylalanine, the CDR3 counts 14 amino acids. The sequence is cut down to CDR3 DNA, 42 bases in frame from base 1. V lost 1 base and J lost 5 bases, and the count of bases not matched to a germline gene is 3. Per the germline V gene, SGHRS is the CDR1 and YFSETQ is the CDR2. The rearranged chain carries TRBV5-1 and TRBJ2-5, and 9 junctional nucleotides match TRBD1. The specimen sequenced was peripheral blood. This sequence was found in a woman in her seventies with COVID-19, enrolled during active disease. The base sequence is TGCGCCAGCAGCTTGACAGGGGGCGAGGAGACCCAGTACTTC. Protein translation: CASSLTGGEETQYF.